The clone carrying this T cell receptor (beta chain) was counted only a few times. What it recognizes is unknown. With a much larger clone just one base away, this may be a read error. On the basis of clinical symptoms, serum thyroxine and TRAb, thyroid ultrasound and orbital computed tomography, diagnoses were made. These data are taken from a study of T cells in Graves' hyperthyroidism and ophthalmopathy. CDR1 SNHLY and CDR2 FYNNEI come from the germline V gene. Trimming took 6 bases from V and 6 from J; bases not matched to a gene: 10. This CDR3 is built from 15 residues. Amplified TCR beta CDR3 regions came from RNA transcripts. The HTBI primer set was used in a first-round RT-PCR of the TCR CDR3. One entry per CDR3 protein, called by TCRdb with MiXCR from the multiplex PCR reads. The repertoire holds roughly 380,000 distinct CDR3 sequences, with roughly 15% as singletons. The study, taken as a whole, reports: Most thyroid clonotypes that were expanded above 0.001 also turned up in blood.

This sequence originates from a woman in her late teens or twenties with Graves' hyperthyroidism. The V call is TRBV2, the J call TRBJ1-5; 8 nucleotides align to TRBD1. What was sequenced was blood. The CDR3 DNA is TGTGCCAGCAGAGGGGACAGGAGGTCGGTTCAGCCCCAGCATTTT. Amino acid sequence: CASRGDRRSVQPQHF. Complete variable domain (other parts from reference TRBV2 and TRBJ1-5): EPEVTQTPSHQVTQMGQEVILRCVPISNHLYFYWYRQILGQKVEFLVSFYNNEISEKSEIFDDQFSVERPDGSNFTLKIRSTKLEDSAMYFCASRGDRRSVQPQHFGDGTRLSIL.